This T cell receptor beta chain was sequenced in a study of CD8+CD57+ T cells in acquired aplastic anemia. Looking at the study overall: The average for DNA from sorted CD4+ and CD8+ cells was 2.5 to 4 ug.

With regard to this clonotype: What it binds is not known.

Broader study findings: In CD8+ cells, Simpson's diversity showed no significant difference between patients and controls.

The ends were cut back, 4 bases at V and 5 bases at J, with 14 bases in the middle. The germline CDR1 and CDR2 sequences are LNHNV and YYDKDF (reference sequence). The length of the CDR3 is 14 residues. Genomic DNA served as template for TCR beta VDJ and CDR3 profiling. TCRdb re-called the reads through MiXCR, storing one row per CDR3 protein. Counted here are 250,000 to 350,000 distinct CDR3 sequences, 45% to 65% occurring once; the ten biggest clones make up 8%. The sequenced sample consisted of sorted CD4+, CD8+, or CD8+CD57+ T cells (not recorded which) from PBMCs. The genes are TRBV15 and TRBJ1-2; D unresolved. This receptor was taken from a human donor with severe aplastic anemia or a healthy control (not recorded which). As DNA, the CDR3 is TGTGCCACCAGCACACGGACGTCTGGGTATGGCTACACCTTC. Amino acid sequence: CATSTRTSGYGYTF. Full variable domain (remainder filled in from reference TRBV15 and TRBJ1-2): DAMVIQNPRYQVTQFGKPVTLSCSQTLNHNVMYWYQQKSSQAPKLLFHYYDKDFNNEADTPDNFQSRRPNTSFCFLDIRSPGLGDTAMYLCATSTRTSGYGYTFGSGTRLTVV.